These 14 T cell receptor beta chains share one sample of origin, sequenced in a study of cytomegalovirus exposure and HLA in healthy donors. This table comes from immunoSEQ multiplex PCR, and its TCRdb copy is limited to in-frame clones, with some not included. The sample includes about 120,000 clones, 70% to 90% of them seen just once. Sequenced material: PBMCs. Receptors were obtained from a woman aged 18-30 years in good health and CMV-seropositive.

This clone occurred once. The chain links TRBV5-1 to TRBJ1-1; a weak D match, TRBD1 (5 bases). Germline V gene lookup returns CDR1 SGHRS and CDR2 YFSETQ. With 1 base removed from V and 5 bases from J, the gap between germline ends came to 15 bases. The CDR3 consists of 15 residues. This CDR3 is CASSLLGVKGTEAFF. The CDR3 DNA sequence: TGCGCCAGCAGCTTGTTAGGGGTGAAAGGTACTGAAGCTTTCTTT. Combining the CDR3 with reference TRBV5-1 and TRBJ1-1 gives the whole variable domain KAGVTQTPRYLIKTRGQQVTLSCSPISGHRSVSWYQQTPGQGLQFLFEYFSETQRNKGNFPGRFSGRQFSNSRSEMNVSTLELGDSALYLCASSLLGVKGTEAFFGQGTRLTVV.

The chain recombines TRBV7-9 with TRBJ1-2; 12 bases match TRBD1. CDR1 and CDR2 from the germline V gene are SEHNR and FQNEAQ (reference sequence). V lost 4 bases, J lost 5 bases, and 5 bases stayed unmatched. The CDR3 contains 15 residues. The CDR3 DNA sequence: TGTGCCAGCAGCTGGGGGACAGGGGGCGAGTATGGCTACACCTTC. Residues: CASSWGTGGEYGYTF.

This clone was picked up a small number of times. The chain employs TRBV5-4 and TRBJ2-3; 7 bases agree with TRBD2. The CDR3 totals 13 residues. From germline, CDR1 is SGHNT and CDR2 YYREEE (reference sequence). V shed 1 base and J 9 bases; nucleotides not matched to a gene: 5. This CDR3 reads CASSLWGRDTQYF. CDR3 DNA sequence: TGTGCCAGCAGCTTGTGGGGGAGGGACACGCAGTATTTT.

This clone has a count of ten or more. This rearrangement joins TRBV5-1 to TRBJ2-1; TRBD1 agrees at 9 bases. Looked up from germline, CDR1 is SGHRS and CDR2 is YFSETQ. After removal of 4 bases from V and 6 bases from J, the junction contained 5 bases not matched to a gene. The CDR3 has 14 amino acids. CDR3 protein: CASSVGQGGNEQFF. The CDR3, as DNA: TGCGCCAGCAGCGTGGGACAGGGAGGCAATGAGCAGTTCTTC.

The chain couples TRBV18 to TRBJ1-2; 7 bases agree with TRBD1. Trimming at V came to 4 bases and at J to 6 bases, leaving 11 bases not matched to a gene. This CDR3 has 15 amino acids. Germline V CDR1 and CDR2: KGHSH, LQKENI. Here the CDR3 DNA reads TGTGCCAGCTCACAGACAGGGACTTTGACAGATGGCTACACCTTC. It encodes CASSQTGTLTDGYTF. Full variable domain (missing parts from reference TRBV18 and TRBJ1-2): NAGVMQNPRHLVRRRGQEARLRCSPMKGHSHVYWYRQLPEEGLKFMVYLQKENIIDESGMPKERFSAEFPKEGPSILRIQQVVRGDSAAYFCASSQTGTLTDGYTFGSGTRLTVV.

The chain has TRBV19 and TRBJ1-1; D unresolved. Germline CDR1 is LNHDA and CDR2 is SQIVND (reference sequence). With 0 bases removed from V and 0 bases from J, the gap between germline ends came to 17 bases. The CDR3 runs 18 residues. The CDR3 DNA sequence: TGTGCCAGTAGTATAGAAAAGCGGTTCGGCAGAATGAACACTGAAGCTTTCTTT. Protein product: CASSIEKRFGRMNTEAFF.

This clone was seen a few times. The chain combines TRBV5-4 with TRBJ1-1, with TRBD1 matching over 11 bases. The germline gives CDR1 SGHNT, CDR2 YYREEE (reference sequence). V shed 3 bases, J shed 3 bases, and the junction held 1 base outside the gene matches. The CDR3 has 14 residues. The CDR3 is CASSWGQGDTEAFF. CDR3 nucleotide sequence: TGTGCCAGCAGCTGGGGACAGGGGGACACTGAAGCTTTCTTT.

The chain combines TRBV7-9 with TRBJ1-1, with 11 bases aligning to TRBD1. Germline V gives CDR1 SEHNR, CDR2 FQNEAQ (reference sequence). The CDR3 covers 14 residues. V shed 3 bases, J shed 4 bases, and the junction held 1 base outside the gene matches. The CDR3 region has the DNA TGTGCCAGCAGCTTCGGGACAGGGGGCACTGAAGCTTTCTTT. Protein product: CASSFGTGGTEAFF.

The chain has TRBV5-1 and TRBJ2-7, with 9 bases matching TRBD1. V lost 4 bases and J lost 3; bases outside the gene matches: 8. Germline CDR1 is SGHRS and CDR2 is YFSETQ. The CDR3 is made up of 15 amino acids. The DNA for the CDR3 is TGCGCCAGCAGCGGCGGGACAGGGAAGGACTACGAGCAGTACTTC. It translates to CASSGGTGKDYEQYF.

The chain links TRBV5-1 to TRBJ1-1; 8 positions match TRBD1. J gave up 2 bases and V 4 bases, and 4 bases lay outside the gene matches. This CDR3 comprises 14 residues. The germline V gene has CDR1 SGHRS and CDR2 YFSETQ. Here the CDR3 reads CASSLDRGNTEAFF. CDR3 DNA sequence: TGCGCCAGCAGCCTCGACAGGGGAAACACTGAAGCTTTCTTT.

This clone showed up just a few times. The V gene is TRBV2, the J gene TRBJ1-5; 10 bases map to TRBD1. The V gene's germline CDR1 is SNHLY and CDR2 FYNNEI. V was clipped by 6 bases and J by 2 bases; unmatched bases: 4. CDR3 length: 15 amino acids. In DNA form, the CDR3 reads TGTGCCAGCAGCGACAGGGGGCTCGGCAATCAGCCCCAGCATTTT. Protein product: CASSDRGLGNQPQHF.

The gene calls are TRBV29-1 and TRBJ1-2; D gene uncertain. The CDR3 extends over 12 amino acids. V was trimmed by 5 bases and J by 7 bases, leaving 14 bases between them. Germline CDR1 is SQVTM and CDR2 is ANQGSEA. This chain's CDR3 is CSVRGEDSGYTF. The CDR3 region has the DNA TGCAGCGTTCGGGGAGAGGATAGTGGCTACACCTTC.

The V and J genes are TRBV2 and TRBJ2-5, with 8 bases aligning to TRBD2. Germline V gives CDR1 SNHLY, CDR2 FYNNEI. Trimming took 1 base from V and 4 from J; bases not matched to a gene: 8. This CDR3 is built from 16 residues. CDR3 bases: TGTGCCAGCAGTGAAGGGGCGGGAGGAACGGGAGAGACCCAGTACTTC. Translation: CASSEGAGGTGETQYF.

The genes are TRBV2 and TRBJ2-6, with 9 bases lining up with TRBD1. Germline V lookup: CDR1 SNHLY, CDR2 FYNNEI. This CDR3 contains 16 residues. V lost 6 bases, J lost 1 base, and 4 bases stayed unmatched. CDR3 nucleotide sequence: TGTGCCAGCAGCGGGACAGGGATTTCTGGGGCCAACGTCCTGACTTTC. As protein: CASSGTGISGANVLTF.